The TCR beta chain under discussion was sequenced for a study of PD-L1 blockade in urothelial cancer. Profiled with immunoSEQ multiplex PCR; TCRdb holds only in-frame clones, not every one. The sample contains about 38,000 clones, around 81% of which appear only once. This clone was seen a handful of times. Indicated time point: pretreatment peripheral blood. CDR1 is MNHNY, CDR2 SVGAGI, per germline (reference sequence). There are 14 residues in the CDR3. Deletions cut 6 bases from V and 0 bases from J, with 11 bases between. The chain has TRBV6-6 and TRBJ1-2, with D possibly being TRBD1 (6 bases). The specimen comprised PBMCs, sampled around atezolizumab (anti-PD-L1) treatment. The TCR sequence derives from an elderly man with urothelial cancer. This chain's CDR3 is CASSPTGSNYGYTF. As DNA, the CDR3 is TGTGCCAGCAGCCCGACAGGTTCTAACTATGGCTACACCTTC.